A selection of T cell receptor beta chains follows, all from one sample in a study of shared clonotypes between healthy human individuals. Only in-frame clones appear in the TCRdb table, and some are missing; sequencing was by immunoSEQ multiplex PCR. The data show 950,000 to 1,100,000 clones, around 78% seen once. Source material: memory CD4+ T cells from PBMCs. The receptors here all came from a man between 18 and 35 years old in good health. Some clones in this sample may be carry-over from other donors' samples. Both conserved end residues are part of each CDR3. D genes are given only for firm matches. Size values are once, few and many counts, or a class for expanded clones, and some rows have none.

len	j_gene	abundance	v_gene	d_gene	CDR3nt	CDR3aa
13	TRBJ1-1	once	TRBV2	-	TGTGCCAGCAGTGCAGACATGAACACTGAAGCTTTCTTT	CASSADMNTEAFF
15	TRBJ2-2	-	TRBV15	TRBD1	TGTGCCACCAGCAGGGGGGACAGGGTAGGCGGGGAGCTGTTTTTT	CATSRGDRVGGELFF
15	TRBJ1-1	many	TRBV27	TRBD1	TGTGCCAGCAGTTTCCAGACAGGGGGCGAGGCTGAAGCTTTCTTT	CASSFQTGGEAEAFF
14	TRBJ1-5	-	TRBV21-1	-	TGTGCCAGCAGCCCAACAGGGGACCCAGAGCCCCAGCATTTT	CASSPTGDPEPQHF
11	TRBJ2-7	few	TRBV28	-	TGTGCCAGCAGTCTCCAGGGGCGACAGTACTTC	CASSLQGRQYF
15	TRBJ2-5	-	TRBV30	TRBD1	TGTGCCTGGAGTGTTTGGGCAGGGGGACAAGAGACCCAGTACTTC	CAWSVWAGGQETQYF
11	TRBJ2-2	-	TRBV10-3	-	TGTGCCATCAGCAACACCGGGGAGCTGTTTTTT	CAISNTGELFF
15	TRBJ1-1	-	TRBV6-5	TRBD1	TGTGCCAGCAGATATCGTGGGACAGAGAACACTGAAGCTTTCTTT	CASRYRGTENTEAFF
14	TRBJ2-7	-	TRBV29-1	-	TGCAGCGTTGCGGGTTCAAATAGAGCCTACGAGCAGTACTTC	CSVAGSNRAYEQYF
14	TRBJ1-1	-	TRBV6-5	-	TGTGCCAGCAGTTACCGGGGACAGAACACTGAAGCTTTCTTT	CASSYRGQNTEAFF
14	TRBJ2-7	-	TRBV28	-	TGTGCCAGCAGTTTGGGGGGCGGGAGCTACGAGCAGTACTTC	CASSLGGGSYEQYF
15	TRBJ1-1	once	TRBV18	-	TGTGCCAGCTCCGCTCAGCGGGGTTTGGACACTGAAGCTTTCTTT	CASSAQRGLDTEAFF
17	TRBJ2-6	-	TRBV5-1	-	TGCGCCAGCAGCTTGGCGCAGGCAAGCTCTGGGGCCAACGTCCTGACTTTC	CASSLAQASSGANVLTF
18	TRBJ2-6	-	TRBV15	-	TGTGCCACCAGCAGAGAGGGCAGGTGGGCCTCTGGGGCCAACGTCCTGACTTTC	CATSREGRWASGANVLTF
14	TRBJ2-1	-	TRBV28	-	TGTGCCAGCAGTGGGGGTCGGGCCCCCAATGAGCAGTTCTTC	CASSGGRAPNEQFF
14	TRBJ2-7	few	TRBV6-1	TRBD1	TGTGCCAGCACCTCCGGACAGGGGTTCGACGAGCAGTACTTC	CASTSGQGFDEQYF
15	TRBJ2-1	-	TRBV6-4	-	TGTGCCAGCAGTGACTCGCGGGGCTCCTACAATGAGCAGTTCTTC	CASSDSRGSYNEQFF
14	TRBJ2-7	-	TRBV2	-	TGTGCCAGCAGAGGAGACAGCAGCCCCTACGAGCAGTACTTC	CASRGDSSPYEQYF
13	TRBJ2-7	once	TRBV6-1	-	TGTGCCAGCAGTGAAGCTTTCAGGGGCGAGCAGTACTTC	CASSEAFRGEQYF
15	TRBJ2-2	-	TRBV5-1	-	TGCGCCAGCTCTGAAGGACAGCCCGGGACCGGGGAGCTGTTTTTT	CASSEGQPGTGELFF
14	TRBJ2-1	-	TRBV14	-	TGTGCCAGCAGCCAAGACTGGGCGCGATTTGAGCAGTTCTTC	CASSQDWARFEQFF
14	TRBJ2-2	many	TRBV13	-	TGTGCCAGCAGCCCGCCGCAGAACACCGGGGAGCTGTTTTTT	CASSPPQNTGELFF
15	TRBJ2-1	-	TRBV18	TRBD1	TGTGCCAGCTCACCGGCAGGGGGCGCATGGAATGAGCAGTTCTTC	CASSPAGGAWNEQFF